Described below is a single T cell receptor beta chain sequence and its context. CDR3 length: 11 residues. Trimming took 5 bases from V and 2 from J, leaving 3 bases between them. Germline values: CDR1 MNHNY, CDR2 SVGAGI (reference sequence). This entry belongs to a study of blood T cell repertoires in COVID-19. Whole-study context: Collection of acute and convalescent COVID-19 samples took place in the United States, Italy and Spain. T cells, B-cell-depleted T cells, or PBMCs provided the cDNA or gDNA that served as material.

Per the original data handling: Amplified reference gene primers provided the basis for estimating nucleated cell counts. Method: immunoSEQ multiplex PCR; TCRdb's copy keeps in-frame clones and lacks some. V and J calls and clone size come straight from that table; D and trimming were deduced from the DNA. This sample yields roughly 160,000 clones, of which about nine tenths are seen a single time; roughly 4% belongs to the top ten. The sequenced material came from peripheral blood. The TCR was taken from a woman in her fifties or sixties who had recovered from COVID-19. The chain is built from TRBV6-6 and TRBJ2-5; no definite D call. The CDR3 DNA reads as TGTGCCAGCAGTGCGCAAGAGACCCAGTACTTC. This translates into CASSAQETQYF.